This T cell receptor beta chain was identified in a study of blood T cells in healthy people across ages. Sample-barcoded 5' priming and a J-beta primer mix drove a second PCR of about 6 to 12 cycles. TCRdb reprocessed the 5' RACE reads with MiXCR, giving one entry per CDR3 protein. The table records some 930,000 distinct CDR3 sequences, about 28% of them present only once. The germline CDR1 and CDR2 sequences are DFQATT and SNEGSKA (reference sequence). The CDR3 extends over 15 amino acids. V lost 6 bases and J lost 5; bases outside the gene matches: 9. This sample was shared with a second study, whose subject was T cells of mothers and their children.

The sequencing sample was made of blood. This TCR was sampled from a middle-aged woman in good health. This rearrangement joins TRBV20-1 to TRBJ2-5, with 13 bases identical to TRBD2. CDR3 sequence (DNA): TGCAGTGCGTGGAAACTAGCGGGGGGGCGCGAGACCCAGTACTTC. This translates into CSAWKLAGGRETQYF.